The 7 T cell receptor beta chains in this list originate from one sample, sequenced in a study of T cell repertoires in aging, cancer and after chemotherapy. Peripheral blood genomic DNA, not sorted cells or RNA, was the template. TRB rearrangements spanning V, D and J were amplified using mixed TRB-A/B primers. TCRdb reanalysed the multiplex PCR reads using MiXCR and keeps one entry per CDR3 protein. This repertoire shows about 10,000 distinct CDR3 sequences, approximately 32% found once; its top ten account for approximately 19%. Sequences were obtained from blood. These receptors all come from a human donor in good health. The donor label of this sample is uncertain.

This chain joins TRBV5-1 and TRBJ2-5; 8 nucleotides agree with TRBD2. From germline, CDR1 is SGHRS and CDR2 YFSETQ. This CDR3 is built from 14 residues. J lost 5 bases, V lost 9 bases, and 12 bases had no gene match. The CDR3, as DNA: TGCGCCACCCGCCCGGGGGGGCTTGAGGAGACCCAGTACTTC. It specifies CATRPGGLEETQYF.

This rearrangement joins TRBV27 to TRBJ1-5, with D possibly being TRBD1 (6 bases). The CDR3 runs to 18 residues. Trimming removed 4 bases from V and 2 bases from J, with 21 bases in between. Looked up from germline, CDR1 is MNHEY and CDR2 is SMNVEV (reference sequence). The CDR3 DNA follows: TGTGCCAGCAGTTCGATACTTAATGGGGGCCTGGGCAATCAGCCCCAGCATTTT. This codes for CASSSILNGGLGNQPQHF.

Details on this clonotype: Possible read error: a much larger clone is one base away. The rearrangement joins TRBV6-5 to TRBJ1-1; 7 bases align to TRBD1. Germline V gene data show CDR1 as MNHEY and CDR2 as SVGAGI. J gave up 4 bases and V 10 bases, and 12 bases lay outside the gene matches. The CDR3 sequence is 14 residues long. CDR3 in amino acids: CATQAGQKSTEAFF. DNA of the CDR3: TGTGCCACCCAGGCGGGACAGAAGAGCACTGAAGCTTTCTTT.

The chain links TRBV6-1 to TRBJ2-5; the D is unclear. Germline V lookup: CDR1 MNHNS, CDR2 SASEGT. The CDR3 is 12 amino acids. V dropped 1 base and J dropped 4 bases, with 4 bases sitting between them. The CDR3 DNA is TGTGCCAGCAGTGAAGGGGGAGAGACCCAGTACTTC. Its translation is CASSEGGETQYF.

This clonotype appeared a few times. The V and J genes are TRBV6-5 and TRBJ2-5; D perhaps matches TRBD1 (6 bases). The CDR3 extends over 14 amino acids. V was pared by 5 bases and J by 2 bases, with 12 bases between. CDR1 is MNHEY, CDR2 SVGAGI, per germline. In DNA form, the CDR3 reads TGTGCCAGCAGTCTTGGGGGCCCGCAAGAGACCCAGTACTTC. This translates into CASSLGGPQETQYF.

This clonotype is categorized as medium-sized. The chain employs TRBV29-1 and TRBJ1-1; tentative D call: TRBD1 (5 bases). The V and J ends lost 5 bases and 3 bases respectively, with 10 bases between them. There are 12 residues in the CDR3. Germline V gives CDR1 SQVTM, CDR2 ANQGSEA. CDR3 DNA sequence: TGCAGCGTTTCCACAGGTTACACTGAAGCTTTCTTT. It yields the protein CSVSTGYTEAFF.

This clonotype has just a few counts. The genes are TRBV7-2 and TRBJ1-1; 10 nucleotides match TRBD1. V shed 5 bases and J 7 bases; nucleotides not matched to a gene: 16. The germline CDR1 and CDR2 sequences are SGHTA and FQGNSA. This CDR3 has 17 amino acids. CDR3 region: CASSDQRPGQGTREAFF. In DNA form, the CDR3 reads TGTGCCAGCAGCGATCAAAGACCGGGACAGGGGACCCGTGAAGCTTTCTTT. The variable domain in full, completed from reference TRBV7-2 and TRBJ1-1, reads GAGVSQSPSNKVTEKGKDVELRCDPISGHTALYWYRQSLGQGLEFLIYFQGNSAPDKSGLPSDRFSAERTGGSVSTLTIQRTQQEDSAVYLCASSDQRPGQGTREAFFGQGTRLTVV.